This T cell receptor beta chain originates from a study of CD8 T cells in Susac syndrome. Reverse transcription of about 0.5 to 1 ug RNA used random hexamers. Across 54 Vbeta and 13 Jbeta, immunoSEQ multiplex PCR amplified TCR beta CDR3. TCRdb re-analysed the immunoSEQ multiplex PCR reads in MiXCR, keeping a single row per CDR3 protein. The sample shows some 190,000 distinct CDR3 sequences, around 93% of them seen only once. Study-wide findings and caveats: The authors acknowledged that the study's TCR sequencing and HLA analysis involved relatively few individuals.

As for this clonotype: Antigen unknown.

The V gene end was trimmed by 8 bases and the J gene end by 1 base; junction bases not matched to a gene: 12. This CDR3 comprises 16 residues. It was negative isolation that provided the CD8+ and CD4+ T cells, whereas TEMRA cells were enriched by FACS. The source is a human donor in good health. The sample was CD4+ T cells from PBMCs. The chain links TRBV12-3 or TRBV12-4 to TRBJ2-3, with 7 bases matching TRBD2. The CDR3 nucleotides are TGTGCCAGCCAGACCAAACCGGGACTACGCACAGATACGCAGTATTTT. As protein: CASQTKPGLRTDTQYF.